Detailed here is one T cell receptor (beta chain). Its antigen is unidentified. Template switching added UMIs carrying a 6-nucleotide sample barcode. TCRdb reprocessed the 5' RACE reads, with one entry per CDR3 protein and no DNA. The sample has around 380,000 distinct CDR3 sequences; the top ten hold under 3%. This sample is part of a study of monozygotic twins with inflammatory bowel disease. This CDR3 comprises 17 residues. The germline V gene has CDR1 MDHEN and CDR2 SYDVKM. Overall study results and limits: Telling apart the different T cell subtypes was not possible. The study found lower TCRbeta diversity (inverse Simpson) in IBD patients than in healthy co-twins.

V is TRBV28 and J is TRBJ2-5; as DNA is missing, the TRBD1 call by TCRdb cannot be tested. Input material: blood. The TCR originated in a human donor with ulcerative colitis or Crohn's disease, or a healthy co-twin of an affected twin (not recorded which). The CDR3 loop is CASSLSPGQGYQETQYF.